The 18 T cell receptor beta chains presented below share a single source sample, sequenced in a study of a mutant IDH1 vaccine in newly diagnosed glioma. Regarding time point: week 23, last vaccination. Doses of 300 ug of mutant IDH1 20-mer peptide were given with topical imiquimod. Clones were sequenced by immunoSEQ multiplex PCR, and TCRdb holds only the in-frame ones, with some missing. The sample consists of tens of thousands of clones, 78% of them appearing once. Antigens of these TCRs are unknown. The material was PBMCs, obtained from a glioma patient whose treatment included an IDH1 peptide vaccine. These receptors all come from a middle-aged woman with glioma. Some clones in this sample may be carry-over from other donors' samples.

The J gene is TRBJ2-1, the V gene TRBV7-2, with 11 bases lining up with TRBD2. CDR3 length: 13 residues. The V segment lost 6 bases and the J segment 7 bases; nucleotides outside the gene matches: 2. Looked up from germline, CDR1 is SGHTA and CDR2 is FQGNSA. The DNA of the CDR3 is TGTGCCAGCAGTAGCGGGAGGGTTAATGAGCAGTTCTTC. Residues: CASSSGRVNEQFF.

The J gene is TRBJ1-1, the V gene TRBV29-1; D uncertain. Looked up from germline, CDR1 is SQVTM and CDR2 is ANQGSEA. Trimming pared 4 bases from V and 0 bases from J, leaving 12 bases between. The CDR3 extends over 14 amino acids. The CDR3 DNA is TGCAGCGTTGGGGGTCGAGGTGTGAACACTGAAGCTTTCTTT. It is translated as CSVGGRGVNTEAFF. Full variable domain (remainder filled in from reference TRBV29-1 and TRBJ1-1): SAVISQKPSRDICQRGTSLTIQCQVDSQVTMMFWYRQQPGQSLTLIATANQGSEATYESGFVIDKFPISRPNLTFSTLTVSNMSPEDSSIYLCSVGGRGVNTEAFFGQGTRLTVV.

The chain has TRBV6-5 and TRBJ2-7; 8 positions match TRBD1. This CDR3 contains 13 residues. The V and J ends lost 6 bases and 2 bases, in that order; junction bases with no gene match: 3. Germline lookup yields CDR1 MNHEY and CDR2 SVGAGI. This CDR3 reads CASRGQAAYEQYF. The CDR3 coding sequence is TGTGCCAGCAGGGGACAGGCCGCCTACGAGCAGTACTTC.

This clone was seen only once. The same CDR3 also results from other DNA sequences found in this sample. The V call is TRBV6-1, the J call TRBJ1-1; tentative D call: TRBD1 (5 bases). The CDR3 consists of 17 residues. V lost 4 bases and J lost 1, with 19 bases in between. The germline gives CDR1 MNHNS, CDR2 SASEGT. CDR3 nucleotides: TGTGCCAGCAGTGGCTGGCCGTGGGGCGGGGAGAACACTGAAGCTTTCTTT. The encoded protein is CASSGWPWGGENTEAFF.

V and J are TRBV7-2 and TRBJ2-5, with D perhaps matching TRBD1 or TRBD2 (5 bases each). Germline V gene sequence: CDR1 SGHTA, CDR2 FQGNSA. The CDR3 extends over 12 amino acids. V lost 6 bases and J 6 bases, leaving 11 bases between the germline ends. Here the CDR3 reads CASSNQGQTQYF. CDR3 bases: TGTGCCAGCAGTAATCAGGGACAGACCCAGTACTTC.

The V call is TRBV14, the J call TRBJ1-2; D call uncertain. Germline CDR1 is SGHDN and CDR2 is FVKESK. The CDR3 consists of 13 residues. Trimming took 0 bases from V and 8 from J, leaving 10 bases between them. The chain's CDR3 is CASSQEYVSGYTF. The CDR3 DNA reads TGTGCCAGCAGCCAAGAGTATGTATCAGGCTACACCTTC.

CDR3 sequence: CAISLIQGSPPYEQYF. The CDR3 DNA sequence: TGTGCCATCAGCTTAATTCAGGGGTCCCCTCCTTACGAGCAGTACTTC. The V call is TRBV10-3, the J call TRBJ2-7; D perhaps matches TRBD1 (6 bases). The CDR3 loop spans 16 amino acids. With 6 bases removed from V and 4 bases from J, the gap between germline ends came to 22 bases. Germline V CDR1 and CDR2: ENHRY, SYGVKD.

The V and J genes are TRBV23-1 and TRBJ1-3; TRBD1 might be the D (6 bases). TRBV23-1 qualifies as an ORF whose function is uncertain. CDR3 length equals 20 residues. V lost 3 bases and J lost 4, with 28 bases in between. The CDR3 protein is CASSQEKRAGVWLLGNTIYF. CDR3 coding DNA: TGCGCCAGCAGTCAGGAAAAAAGGGCAGGGGTTTGGTTATTGGGAAACACCATATATTTT.

The gene calls are TRBV5-1 and TRBJ1-2; TRBD1 aligns across 7 bases. J lost 4 bases, V lost 4 bases, and 10 bases had no gene match. This CDR3 contains 15 residues. Germline-derived CDR1 and CDR2 are SGHRS and YFSETQ. CDR3 DNA sequence: TGCGCCAGCAGCCTAGACAGGGCGAACCTCTATGGCTACACCTTC. This translates into CASSLDRANLYGYTF. The variable domain in full, completed from reference TRBV5-1 and TRBJ1-2, reads KAGVTQTPRYLIKTRGQQVTLSCSPISGHRSVSWYQQTPGQGLQFLFEYFSETQRNKGNFPGRFSGRQFSNSRSEMNVSTLELGDSALYLCASSLDRANLYGYTFGSGTRLTVV.

This sequence joins TRBV15 and TRBJ2-3, with 9 bases lining up with TRBD2. Per the germline V gene, CDR1 is LNHNV and CDR2 is YYDKDF (reference sequence). The trim removed 0 bases at V and 6 bases at J, leaving 13 bases unmatched. This CDR3 has 18 residues. CDR3 nucleotide sequence: TGTGCCACCAGCAGAGATCTTGCGGCTAGCGGGGCCGCGGATACGCAGTATTTT. As protein: CATSRDLAASGAADTQYF.

The chain links TRBV27 to TRBJ2-2; no clear D gene. Trimming left V 8 bases short and J 6 bases short, with 7 bases between. CDR3 length: 11 residues. Germline-derived CDR1 and CDR2 are MNHEY and SMNVEV (reference sequence). Written as DNA, the CDR3 is TGTGCCAGCTATGGCGCCGGGGAGCTGTTTTTT. It yields the protein CASYGAGELFF.

This rearrangement joins TRBV29-1 to TRBJ1-2; the match to TRBD1 covers 9 bases. From germline, CDR1 is SQVTM and CDR2 ANQGSEA. The CDR3 has 15 amino acids. J gave up 4 bases and V 0 bases, and 6 bases lay outside the gene matches. DNA for the CDR3: TGCAGCGTTGAAGACAACAGGGGGCTTGGCTATGGCTACACCTTC. Protein sequence: CSVEDNRGLGYGYTF. Drawing the rest from reference TRBV29-1 and TRBJ1-2, the complete variable domain is SAVISQKPSRDICQRGTSLTIQCQVDSQVTMMFWYRQQPGQSLTLIATANQGSEATYESGFVIDKFPISRPNLTFSTLTVSNMSPEDSSIYLCSVEDNRGLGYGYTFGSGTRLTVV.

The chain links TRBV15 to TRBJ2-7; the match to TRBD1 covers 7 bases. This CDR3 region has 15 residues. The V gene's germline CDR1 is LNHNV and CDR2 YYDKDF (reference sequence). V lost 4 bases, J lost 0 bases, and 6 bases stayed unmatched. CDR3 protein: CATSIDRASSYEQYF. CDR3 bases: TGTGCCACCAGCATAGACAGGGCGAGCTCCTACGAGCAGTACTTC.

The chain combines TRBV7-2 with TRBJ1-4, with 8 positions matching TRBD1. From germline, CDR1 is SGHTA and CDR2 FQGNSA. The V segment lost 1 base and the J segment 10 bases; nucleotides outside the gene matches: 5. The CDR3 length is 14 residues. CDR3 DNA sequence: TGTGCCAGCAGCTTAGAAGGACAGGGAATAAAACTGTTTTTT. This sequence encodes CASSLEGQGIKLFF.

The chain combines TRBV7-2 with TRBJ1-6; D is unresolved. V was cut by 0 bases and J by 8 bases, with 2 bases left in between. CDR1 is SGHTA and CDR2 is FQGNSA in the germline V gene. This CDR3 has 12 residues. The CDR3 here is CASSLADSPLHF. The DNA for the CDR3 is TGTGCCAGCAGCTTAGCGGATTCACCCCTCCACTTT.

The table lists this clone with a count of one. The chain carries TRBV6-6 and TRBJ2-5, with D unresolved. V lost 0 bases, J lost 5 bases, and 16 bases lay in between. This CDR3 contains 16 residues. The V gene's germline CDR1 is MNHNY and CDR2 SVGAGI (reference sequence). Here the CDR3 reads CASSYSSSGDGETQYF. Written as DNA, the CDR3 is TGTGCCAGCAGTTACTCGAGTAGTGGAGACGGGGAGACCCAGTACTTC.

This sequence joins TRBV7-9 and TRBJ2-1; 7 nucleotides align to TRBD1. V trimming: 2 bases; J trimming: 0 bases; junction bases outside the gene matches: 10. Germline V lookup: CDR1 SEHNR, CDR2 FQNEAQ (reference sequence). This CDR3 region has 18 residues. CDR3 nucleotides: TGTGCCAGCAGCTTATTAGGGGGCGACTGGAGCTCCTACAATGAGCAGTTCTTC. This encodes CASSLLGGDWSSYNEQFF.

The chain couples TRBV4-3 to TRBJ1-2, with a weak D call TRBD1 (6 bases). This CDR3 is 18 amino acids long. V shed 1 base and J shed 3 bases, with 21 bases lying between them. Germline loops: CDR1 LGHNA, CDR2 YSLEER. CDR3 loop: CASSQGHPLGDNYYGYTF. The CDR3 nucleotides read TGCGCCAGCAGCCAAGGGCACCCCCTGGGGGACAACTACTATGGCTACACCTTC.